This T cell receptor (beta chain) was documented in a study of identical twins. Findings and limits, study-wide: In cord blood, abundant beta clonotypes had fewer insertions; memory showed no trend.

Each donor (without exception) was a healthy Caucasian. TCRdb reprocessed the 5' RACE reads with MiXCR, giving one entry per CDR3 protein. Here the sample spans some 440,000 distinct CDR3 sequences, around 24% being singletons. Of note for this clonotype: Its antigen is unknown.

In addition, the sample was reused for a study of T cells expressing NK-cell markers. This second study says: CD3+CD56+NKG2C+, CD3+CD56+NKG2C- and CD3+CD56-NKG2C+ T cells, once sorted, supplied the TCR beta repertoires.

Sequencing was carried out using CD4+ T cells sorted from blood. The sequence was obtained from a woman between 18 and 29 years old in good health.

CDR3 sequence (DNA): TGTGCCAGCAGTTACAGGGGGATAGAGACCCAGTACTTC. It translates to CASSYRGIETQYF. The rearrangement uses TRBV6-5 and TRBJ2-5; D is perhaps TRBD1 (6 bases). This CDR3 comprises 13 residues. Trimming stripped 2 bases from V and 4 bases from J, with 8 bases between. Germline V CDR1 and CDR2: MNHEY, SVGAGI.